The TCR beta chain described here comes from a study of Graves' ophthalmopathy and Graves' hyperthyroidism. The authors amplified TCR beta CDR3 regions from RNA transcripts. Following a first-round RT-PCR that used HTBI primers, a second-round multiplex PCR was carried out. TCRdb re-analysed the multiplex PCR reads in MiXCR, keeping a single row per CDR3 protein. Of 500,000 to 700,000 distinct CDR3 sequences in the sample, about 20% were seen once. Overall study findings and caveats: Blood shared most expanded thyroid clonotypes above 0.001 frequency. For predicting ophthalmopathy progression, the model had about 71% sensitivity and around 72% specificity.

The CDR3 contains 14 residues. Losses at the gene ends were 5 bases for V and 13 bases for J; bases not matched to a gene: 14. Per the germline V gene, CDR1 is SGHTA and CDR2 is FQGNSA. Of note for this clonotype: Its antigen is still unknown.

The diagnosis was founded upon clinical symptoms, serum thyroxine, TRAb, thyroid ultrasound and orbital computed tomography. The PBMC fraction was derived from around 9.5 ml of fresh peripheral blood. The source of this sequence is a woman aged 18-35 years with stable Graves' hyperthyroidism. Some clones in this sample may be carry-over from other donors' samples. The sequenced sample was peripheral blood. The V call is TRBV7-2, the J call TRBJ2-4, with 7 bases lining up with TRBD1. The CDR3 loop reads CASSPDRAQGRQYF. As DNA, the CDR3 is TGTGCCAGCAGCCCCGACAGGGCACAGGGCAGGCAGTACTTC. The full variable domain, completed using reference TRBV7-2 and TRBJ2-4, is GAGVSQSPSNKVTEKGKDVELRCDPISGHTALYWYRQSLGQGLEFLIYFQGNSAPDKSGLPSDRFSAERTGGSVSTLTIQRTQQEDSAVYLCASSPDRAQGRQYFGAGTRLSVL.